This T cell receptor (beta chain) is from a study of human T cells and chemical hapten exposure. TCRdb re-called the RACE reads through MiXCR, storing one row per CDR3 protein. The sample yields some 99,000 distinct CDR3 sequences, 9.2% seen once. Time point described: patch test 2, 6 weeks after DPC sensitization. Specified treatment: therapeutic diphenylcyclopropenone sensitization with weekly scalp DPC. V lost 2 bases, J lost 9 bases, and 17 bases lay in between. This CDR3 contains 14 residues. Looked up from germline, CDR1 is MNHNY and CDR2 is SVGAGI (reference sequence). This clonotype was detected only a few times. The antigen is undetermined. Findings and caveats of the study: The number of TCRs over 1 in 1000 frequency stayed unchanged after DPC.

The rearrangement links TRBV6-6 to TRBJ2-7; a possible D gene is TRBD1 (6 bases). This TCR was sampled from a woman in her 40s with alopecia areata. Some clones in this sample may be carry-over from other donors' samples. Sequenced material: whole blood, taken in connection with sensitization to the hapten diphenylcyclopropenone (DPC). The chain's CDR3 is CASSYTQGPRGQYF. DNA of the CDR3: TGTGCCAGCAGTTACACACAGGGTCCTCGGGGGCAGTACTTC.